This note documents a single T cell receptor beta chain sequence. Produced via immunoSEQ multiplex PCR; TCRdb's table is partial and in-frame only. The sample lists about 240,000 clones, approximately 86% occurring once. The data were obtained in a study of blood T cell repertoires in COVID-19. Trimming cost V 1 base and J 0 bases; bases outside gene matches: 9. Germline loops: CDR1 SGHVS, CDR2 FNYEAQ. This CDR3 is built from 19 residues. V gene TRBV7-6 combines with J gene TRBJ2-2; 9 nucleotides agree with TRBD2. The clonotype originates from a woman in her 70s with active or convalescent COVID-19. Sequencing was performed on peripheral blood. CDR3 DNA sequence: TGTGCCAGCAGCTTAGGCCCACTCGGCGGGGGGGCGAACACCGGGGAGCTGTTTTTT. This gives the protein CASSLGPLGGGANTGELFF.